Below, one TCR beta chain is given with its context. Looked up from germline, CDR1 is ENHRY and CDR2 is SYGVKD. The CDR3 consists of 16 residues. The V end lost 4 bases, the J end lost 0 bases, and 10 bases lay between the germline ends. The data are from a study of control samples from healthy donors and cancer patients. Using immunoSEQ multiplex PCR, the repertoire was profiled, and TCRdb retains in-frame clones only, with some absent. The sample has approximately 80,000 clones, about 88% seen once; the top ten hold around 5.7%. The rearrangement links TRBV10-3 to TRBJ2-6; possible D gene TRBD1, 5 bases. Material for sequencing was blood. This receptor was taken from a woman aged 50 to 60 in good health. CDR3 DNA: TGTGCCATCAGTGCCGCCAGGGACTCTGGGGCCAACGTCCTGACTTTC. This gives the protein CAISAARDSGANVLTF.